The table lists the clone carrying this T cell receptor beta chain with a count of one. Its antigen is not known. These data belong to a study of chemoradiotherapy in HPV16-positive cancers. Findings of the study overall: Only two HPV16-positive patients supplied the functional HPV-specificity definition.

Using immunoSEQ multiplex PCR, the repertoire was profiled, and TCRdb retains in-frame clones only, with some absent. The sample carries tens of thousands of clones, roughly 88% recorded once. Looked up from germline, CDR1 is MNHNS and CDR2 is SASEGT. The V end was cut by 6 bases, the J end by 0 bases, with 14 bases between. CDR3 length: 15 amino acids. This clonotype originated in a human donor with HPV-associated anogenital cancer. V is TRBV6-1 and J is TRBJ1-2, with TRBD1 as a possible D gene (6 bases). The material sequenced was blood, taken from a patient who underwent chemoradiotherapy. CDR3 in amino acids: CASSPGGGANYGYTF. The CDR3, as DNA: TGTGCCAGCAGCCCAGGAGGGGGAGCTAACTATGGCTACACCTTC.